A single sample gave rise to the 30 T cell receptor beta chains below, sequenced in a study of T cells in Graves' hyperthyroidism and ophthalmopathy. TCR beta CDR3 regions were amplified from RNA. An initial round of RT-PCR targeting the TCR CDR3 relied on the HTBI primer set. TCRdb passed the multiplex PCR reads through MiXCR, listing each CDR3 protein once. The sample consists of more than 600,000 distinct CDR3 sequences, around 17% of them appearing once. Sequenced: blood. Receptors originate from a man between 18 and 35 years old with Graves' hyperthyroidism.

Many counts were recorded for this clonotype. The CDR3: CAITPGRASSYEQYF. The CDR3 region has the DNA TGTGCCATCACCCCCGGGAGGGCAAGCTCCTACGAGCAGTACTTC. The chain carries TRBV10-3 and TRBJ2-7, with TRBD2 matching 8 bases. J lost 0 bases, V lost 7 bases, and 8 bases had no gene match. Germline values: CDR1 ENHRY, CDR2 SYGVKD. This CDR3 is 15 amino acids long.

In its sample, this clonotype was seen many times. This chain connects TRBV11-1 to TRBJ2-1; no clear D. Germline loops: CDR1 SGHAT, CDR2 FQDESV (reference sequence). There are 13 residues in the CDR3. V was trimmed by 5 bases and J by 7 bases, leaving 12 bases between them. The CDR3 coding sequence is TGTGCCAGCAGCCCTGCTCGAGGAAATGAGCAGTTCTTC. This translates into CASSPARGNEQFF.

This clonotype was seen at least ten times. The chain employs TRBV29-1 and TRBJ2-3; 7 bases are shared with TRBD1. Germline-derived CDR1 and CDR2 are SQVTM and ANQGSEA. This CDR3 is 13 amino acids long. With V trimmed by 4 bases and J by 4 bases, 5 bases remained unmatched. CDR3 in amino acids: CSVGLTGADTQYF. The CDR3 nucleotides are TGCAGCGTTGGCTTAACAGGGGCAGATACGCAGTATTTT.

This clonotype was counted at least ten times. The V and J genes are TRBV10-3 and TRBJ1-1; possible D gene TRBD1, 6 bases. The germline V gene has CDR1 ENHRY and CDR2 SYGVKD. The CDR3 runs 14 residues. The V gene lost 10 bases and the J gene lost 3 bases, with 18 bases spanning the gap. The CDR3 loop is CATLGQFGDTEAFF. DNA of the CDR3: TGTGCCACCCTTGGACAGTTCGGGGACACTGAAGCTTTCTTT.

This clonotype was recorded at least ten times. The J gene is TRBJ2-3, the V gene TRBV5-1; 7 nucleotides agree with TRBD1. The V gene end was trimmed by 3 bases and the J gene end by 3 bases; junction bases not matched to a gene: 7. Germline lookup yields CDR1 SGHRS and CDR2 YFSETQ. CDR3 size: 15 residues. CDR3: CASSSGTVSTDTQYF. As DNA, the CDR3 is TGCGCCAGCAGCTCCGGGACAGTTAGTACAGATACGCAGTATTTT.

The chain carries TRBV20-1 and TRBJ1-1; 7 bases are shared with TRBD1. The CDR3 covers 12 residues. Germline assignment: CDR1 DFQATT and CDR2 SNEGSKA (reference sequence). The DNA for the CDR3 is TGCAGACCCACAGGGGATTTCGCTGAAGCTTTCTTT. Translation: CRPTGDFAEAFF.

This sequence joins TRBV20-1 and TRBJ1-1, with D possibly TRBD1 on 5 matching bases. Trimming cost V 3 bases and J 5 bases, with 16 bases left between them. CDR3 size: 14 residues. Looked up from germline, CDR1 is DFQATT and CDR2 is SNEGSKA (reference sequence). The CDR3 here is CSASPPGGWTEAFF. The CDR3 DNA is TGCAGTGCTAGCCCGCCGGGGGGTTGGACTGAAGCTTTCTTT.

V gene TRBV5-6 combines with J gene TRBJ1-1; D uncertain. Germline V CDR1 and CDR2: SGHDT, YYEEEE. V was cut by 6 bases and J by 1 base, with 10 bases left in between. The CDR3 has 13 residues. The CDR3 loop is CASTSERNTEAFF. As DNA, the CDR3 is TGTGCCAGCACATCTGAGAGGAACACTGAAGCTTTCTTT.

The chain couples TRBV2 to TRBJ1-1, with D perhaps TRBD1 (5 bases). Germline values: CDR1 SNHLY, CDR2 FYNNEI. The CDR3 consists of 15 residues. V was cut by 6 bases and J by 2 bases, with 16 bases left in between. The CDR3 DNA reads as TGTGCCAGCAGAGCAATGGGACCAAGAAACACTGAAGCTTTCTTT. Its protein product is CASRAMGPRNTEAFF. Supplemented by reference TRBV2 and TRBJ1-1, the full variable domain reads EPEVTQTPSHQVTQMGQEVILRCVPISNHLYFYWYRQILGQKVEFLVSFYNNEISEKSEIFDDQFSVERPDGSNFTLKIRSTKLEDSAMYFCASRAMGPRNTEAFFGQGTRLTVV.

This clonotype occurred many times. This chain connects TRBV6-1 to TRBJ1-2; a possible D gene is TRBD1 (5 bases). CDR3 size: 15 residues. Germline V gene lookup returns CDR1 MNHNS and CDR2 SASEGT. The V and J ends lost 5 bases and 4 bases respectively, with 17 bases between them. CDR3 in DNA: TGTGCCAGCAGTCTCGGCGGGACTAACGCCTATGGCTACACCTTC. Its translation is CASSLGGTNAYGYTF.

Of note for this clonotype: A much larger clone differs by one base, so this may be a read error. The chain combines TRBV12-3 or TRBV12-4 with TRBJ1-5, with D unresolved. The CDR3 extends over 16 amino acids. The V gene lost 3 bases and the J gene lost 2 bases, with 14 bases spanning the gap. The DNA for the CDR3 is TGTGCCAGCAGTTTCAGGCGTCCCGATGGCAATCAGCCCCAGCATTTT. It yields the protein CASSFRRPDGNQPQHF.

This clonotype was detected a few times. This rearrangement joins TRBV20-1 to TRBJ2-7, with D possibly being TRBD2 (6 bases). CDR3 length: 13 residues. Germline V lookup: CDR1 DFQATT, CDR2 SNEGSKA (reference sequence). Trimming pared 5 bases from V and 3 bases from J, leaving 14 bases between. CDR3 sequence reads: CSAVASTSYEQYF. Written as DNA, the CDR3 is TGCAGTGCTGTCGCCTCGACTAGCTACGAGCAGTACTTC.

A few counts support this clonotype. The rearrangement links TRBV10-3 to TRBJ2-3; D remains unclear. V was trimmed by 3 bases and J by 6 bases, leaving 19 bases between them. Germline values: CDR1 ENHRY, CDR2 SYGVKD. The CDR3 spans 16 residues. CDR3 amino acids: CAISDKGRPPVDTQYF. The CDR3 region has the DNA TGTGCCATCAGTGATAAGGGTAGACCCCCCGTGGATACGCAGTATTTT.

This clonotype occurred a few times. The chain couples TRBV3-1 to TRBJ1-2; weak D call: TRBD1 (5 bases). V was shortened by 8 bases and J by 1 base, with 17 bases between the two germline ends. CDR3 length: 15 amino acids. Germline lookup yields CDR1 LGHDT and CDR2 YNNKEL (reference sequence). CDR3 bases: TGTGCCAGCTCTGGGACCTCCGCAATTAACTATGGCTACACCTTC. Its translation is CASSGTSAINYGYTF. The variable domain in full, with the rest retrieved from reference TRBV3-1 and TRBJ1-2, is DTAVSQTPKYLVTQMGNDKSIKCEQNLGHDTMYWYKQDSKKFLKIMFSYNNKELIINETVPNRFSPKSPDKAHLNLHINSLELGDSAVYFCASSGTSAINYGYTFGSGTRLTVV.

The V call is TRBV5-4, the J call TRBJ1-2, with D possibly matching TRBD1 (6 bases). The CDR3 length is 14 residues. The V end lost 3 bases, the J end lost 4 bases, and 13 bases lay between the germline ends. Germline loops: CDR1 SGHNT, CDR2 YYREEE (reference sequence). CDR3: CASSSQGQRYGYTF. Here the CDR3 DNA reads TGTGCCAGCAGCTCCCAAGGACAGCGCTATGGCTACACCTTC.

The chain joins TRBV4-2 to TRBJ2-3; D is unresolved. The V and J ends lost 3 bases and 2 bases respectively, with 18 bases between them. This CDR3 is 17 amino acids long. Germline CDR1 reads LGHNA; CDR2 reads YNFKEQ. The CDR3 here is CASSQPLGGTATDTQYF. The CDR3 coding sequence is TGTGCCAGCAGCCAGCCCCTGGGCGGAACAGCCACAGATACGCAGTATTTT.

Ten or more counts support this clonotype. This chain uses TRBV12-3 or TRBV12-4 with TRBJ2-1, with 8 bases identical to TRBD2. The CDR3 is made up of 19 amino acids. V trimming: 5 bases; J trimming: 0 bases; junction bases outside the gene matches: 15. Here the CDR3 DNA reads TGTGCCAGCAGTGGGTGGAGGCTAGCGGGTGGCTTCTCCTACAATGAGCAGTTCTTC. This gives the protein CASSGWRLAGGFSYNEQFF.

This clonotype was detected many times. CDR3 sequence reads: CASSRSASAYYEQYF. CDR3 in DNA: TGTGCCAGCAGCCGGTCTGCAAGCGCATACTACGAGCAGTACTTC. The chain links TRBV7-9 to TRBJ2-7; D gene ambiguous. V was pared by 5 bases and J by 3 bases, with 17 bases between. This CDR3 has 15 residues. Looked up from germline, CDR1 is SEHNR and CDR2 is FQNEAQ (reference sequence).

This clonotype has a count of ten or more. The chain combines TRBV28 with TRBJ1-6; 10 nucleotides line up with TRBD1. The germline gives CDR1 MDHEN, CDR2 SYDVKM. The junction had 4 bases not matched to a gene; V was cut back by 4 bases and J by 10 bases. CDR3 length: 14 residues. Here the CDR3 DNA reads TGTGCCAGCAGTTCACCGGGACAGGGGTCACCCCTCCACTTT. Translation gives CASSSPGQGSPLHF.

The chain carries TRBV7-9 and TRBJ2-7; a possible D gene is TRBD2 (6 bases). The ends were cut back, 0 bases at V and 2 bases at J, with 11 bases in the middle. From germline, CDR1 is SEHNR and CDR2 FQNEAQ (reference sequence). The CDR3 contains 15 residues. The CDR3 spells CASSLAPGGTYEQYF. The CDR3, as DNA: TGTGCCAGCAGCTTAGCTCCCGGAGGGACCTACGAGCAGTACTTC. The entire variable domain, with the rest obtained from reference TRBV7-9 and TRBJ2-7, is as follows: DTGVSQNPRHKITKRGQNVTFRCDPISEHNRLYWYRQTLGQGPEFLTYFQNEAQLEKSRLLSDRFSAERPKGSFSTLEIQRTEQGDSAMYLCASSLAPGGTYEQYFGPGTRLTVT.

In this sample, this clonotype turned up a few times. This rearrangement joins TRBV20-1 to TRBJ2-1; 7 nucleotides match TRBD2. The CDR3 length is 17 residues. Trimming cost V 6 bases and J 6 bases; bases outside gene matches: 20. Germline V gives CDR1 DFQATT, CDR2 SNEGSKA (reference sequence). CDR3 nucleotides: TGCAGTGCAAACCAAACCCCTTTGCGGGAGTTGGGCAATGAGCAGTTCTTC. Translated: CSANQTPLRELGNEQFF.

This clonotype came up a few times. This rearrangement joins TRBV6-1 to TRBJ2-3; 7 nucleotides match TRBD1. The junction had 10 bases not matched to a gene; V was cut back by 3 bases and J by 13 bases. Germline V lookup: CDR1 MNHNS, CDR2 SASEGT. The CDR3 length is 13 residues. The CDR3 protein is CASSDSLGTVKYF. DNA of the CDR3: TGTGCCAGCAGTGACTCCCTGGGGACAGTTAAGTATTTT.

The chain has TRBV6-6 and TRBJ1-2; 9 bases agree with TRBD1. CDR1 is MNHNY, CDR2 SVGAGI, per germline (reference sequence). Trimming cost V 0 bases and J 7 bases; bases outside gene matches: 6. CDR3 size: 15 residues. The CDR3 loop is CASSYSGTGNGGYTF. CDR3 in DNA: TGTGCCAGCAGTTACTCCGGGACAGGGAACGGTGGCTACACCTTC.

This clonotype showed up many times. This chain connects TRBV27 to TRBJ2-7, with 8 bases fitting TRBD2. V lost 4 bases, J lost 3 bases, and 14 bases stayed unmatched. The CDR3 loop spans 17 amino acids. Germline loops: CDR1 MNHEY, CDR2 SMNVEV (reference sequence). The CDR3 region is CASSSLGGGLELYEQYF. In nucleotides, the CDR3 is TGTGCCAGCAGTTCCCTAGGGGGGGGACTAGAACTCTACGAGCAGTACTTC.

There are a few counts of this clonotype. The chain uses TRBV28 and TRBJ2-5, with a weak D call TRBD2 (5 bases). Germline V gene data show CDR1 as MDHEN and CDR2 as SYDVKM. Trimming removed 2 bases from V and 2 bases from J, with 15 bases in between. This CDR3 region has 16 residues. CDR3 bases: TGTGCCAGCAGTTTACGGAGCTGGACTCCACAAGAGACCCAGTACTTC. It codes for CASSLRSWTPQETQYF.

This clonotype was recorded at least ten times. CDR3 residues: CASSPFGPTVAEAFF. CDR3 coding DNA: TGTGCCAGCTCACCGTTCGGGCCCACGGTGGCTGAAGCTTTCTTT. The rearrangement joins TRBV18 to TRBJ1-1; no firm D call. This CDR3 region has 15 residues. The germline V and J ends were trimmed by 3 bases and 6 bases, with 17 bases remaining between them. Germline CDR1 KGHSH, CDR2 LQKENI.

The chain recombines TRBV18 with TRBJ2-4, with a possible D match to TRBD2 (6 bases). The CDR3 consists of 12 residues. The germline V and J ends were trimmed by 6 bases and 7 bases, with 10 bases remaining between them. Germline CDR1 and CDR2: KGHSH and LQKENI. The CDR3 protein is CASSEGLNIQYF. CDR3 nucleotide sequence: TGTGCCAGCTCGGAGGGGTTGAACATTCAGTACTTC.

Concerning this clonotype: This may be a read error, as it is one base from a much larger clone. The chain combines TRBV2 with TRBJ2-1, with 10 nucleotides matching TRBD2. The CDR3 is made up of 16 amino acids. After removal of 3 bases from V and 10 bases from J, the junction contained 12 bases not matched to a gene. CDR1 SNHLY and CDR2 FYNNEI come from the germline V gene. Here the CDR3 DNA reads TGTGCCAGCAGTGATTTGGCGCTAGCGGGAGCCCAGGAGCAGTTCTTC. Amino acids: CASSDLALAGAQEQFF.

The sample holds a few counts of this clonotype. The CDR3 loop is CSASKSADTEAFF. In nucleotides, the CDR3 is TGCAGTGCTAGTAAGTCAGCCGACACTGAAGCTTTCTTT. The chain carries TRBV20-1 and TRBJ1-1; D remains ambiguous. This CDR3 contains 13 residues. V shed 3 bases and J shed 3 bases, with 11 bases lying between them. Per germline, CDR1 DFQATT and CDR2 SNEGSKA (reference sequence).

This clonotype was picked up many times. V is TRBV10-3 and J is TRBJ2-2, with 7 nucleotides matching TRBD2. V lost 5 bases and J lost 4; bases outside the gene matches: 10. The CDR3 covers 16 residues. Germline assignment: CDR1 ENHRY and CDR2 SYGVKD. The CDR3 bases are TGTGCCATCAGTCCATACGCCGGGACTACCACCGGGGAGCTGTTTTTT. Amino acids: CAISPYAGTTTGELFF.